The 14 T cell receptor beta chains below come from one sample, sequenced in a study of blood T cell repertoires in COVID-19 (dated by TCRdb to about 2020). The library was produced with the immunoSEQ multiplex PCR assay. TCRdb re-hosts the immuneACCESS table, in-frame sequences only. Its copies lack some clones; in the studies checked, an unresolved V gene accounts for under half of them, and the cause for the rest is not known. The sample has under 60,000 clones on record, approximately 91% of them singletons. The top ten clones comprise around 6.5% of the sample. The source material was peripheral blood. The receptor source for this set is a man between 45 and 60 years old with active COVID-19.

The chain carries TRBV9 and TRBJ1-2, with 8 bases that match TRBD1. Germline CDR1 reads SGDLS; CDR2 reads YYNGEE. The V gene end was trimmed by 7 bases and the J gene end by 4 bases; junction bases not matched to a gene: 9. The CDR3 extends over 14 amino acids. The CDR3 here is CASRHTGGGYGYTF. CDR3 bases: TGTGCCAGCCGCCACACAGGGGGAGGCTATGGCTACACCTTC. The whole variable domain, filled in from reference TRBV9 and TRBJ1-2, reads DSGVTQTPKHLITATGQRVTLRCSPRSGDLSVYWYQQSLDQGLQFLIQYYNGEERAKGNILERFSAQQFPDLHSELNLSSLELGDSALYFCASRHTGGGYGYTFGSGTRLTVV.

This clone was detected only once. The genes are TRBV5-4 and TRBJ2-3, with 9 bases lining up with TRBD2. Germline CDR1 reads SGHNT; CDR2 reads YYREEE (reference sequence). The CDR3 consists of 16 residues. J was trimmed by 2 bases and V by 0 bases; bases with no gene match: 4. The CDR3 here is CASSLGAGGSTDTQYF. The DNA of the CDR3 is TGTGCCAGCAGCTTGGGGGCGGGAGGGTCCACAGATACGCAGTATTTT.

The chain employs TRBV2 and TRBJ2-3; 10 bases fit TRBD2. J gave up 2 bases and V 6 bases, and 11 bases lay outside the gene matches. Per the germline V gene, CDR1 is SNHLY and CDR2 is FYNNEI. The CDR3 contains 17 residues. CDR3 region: CASRSYGLAGATDTQYF. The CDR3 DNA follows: TGTGCCAGCAGAAGCTATGGGCTAGCGGGGGCCACAGATACGCAGTATTTT.

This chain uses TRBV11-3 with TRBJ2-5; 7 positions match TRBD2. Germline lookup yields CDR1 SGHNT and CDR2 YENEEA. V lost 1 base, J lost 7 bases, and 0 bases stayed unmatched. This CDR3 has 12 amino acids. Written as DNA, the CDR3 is TGTGCCAGCAGCTTAGGGGGGGGGACCCAGTACTTC. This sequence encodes CASSLGGGTQYF.

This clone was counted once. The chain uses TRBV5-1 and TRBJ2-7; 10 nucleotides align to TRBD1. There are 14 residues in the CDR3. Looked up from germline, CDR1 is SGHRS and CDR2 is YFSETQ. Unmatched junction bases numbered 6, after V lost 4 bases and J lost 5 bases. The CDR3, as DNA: TGCGCCAGCAGCCCGGGGACAGGGGCCCACGAGCAGTACTTC. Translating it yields CASSPGTGAHEQYF.

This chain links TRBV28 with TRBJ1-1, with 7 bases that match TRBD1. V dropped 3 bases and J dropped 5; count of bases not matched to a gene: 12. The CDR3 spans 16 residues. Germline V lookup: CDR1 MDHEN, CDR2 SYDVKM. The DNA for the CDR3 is TGTGCCAGCAGTTTTCACGCACAGGGGAGGAAGACTGAAGCTTTCTTT. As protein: CASSFHAQGRKTEAFF.

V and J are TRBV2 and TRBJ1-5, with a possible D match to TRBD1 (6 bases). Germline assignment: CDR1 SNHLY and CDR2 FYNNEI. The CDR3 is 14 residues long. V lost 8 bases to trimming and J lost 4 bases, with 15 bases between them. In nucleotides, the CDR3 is TGTGCCAGCTCTACAGGACAGCATAATCAGCCCCAGCATTTT. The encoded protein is CASSTGQHNQPQHF.

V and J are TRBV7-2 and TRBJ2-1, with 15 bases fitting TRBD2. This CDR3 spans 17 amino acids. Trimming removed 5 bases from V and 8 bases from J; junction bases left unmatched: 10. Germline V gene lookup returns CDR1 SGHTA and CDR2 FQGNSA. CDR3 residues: CASSLGLAGGNGDEQFF. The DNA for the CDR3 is TGTGCCAGCAGCCTCGGACTAGCGGGGGGGAACGGCGATGAGCAGTTCTTC.

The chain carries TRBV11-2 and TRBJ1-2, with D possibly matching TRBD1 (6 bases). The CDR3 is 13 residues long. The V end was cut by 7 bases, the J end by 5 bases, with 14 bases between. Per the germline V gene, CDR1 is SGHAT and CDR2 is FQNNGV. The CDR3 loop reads CASTPDREYGYTF. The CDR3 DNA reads TGTGCCAGCACCCCGGACAGAGAGTATGGCTACACCTTC.

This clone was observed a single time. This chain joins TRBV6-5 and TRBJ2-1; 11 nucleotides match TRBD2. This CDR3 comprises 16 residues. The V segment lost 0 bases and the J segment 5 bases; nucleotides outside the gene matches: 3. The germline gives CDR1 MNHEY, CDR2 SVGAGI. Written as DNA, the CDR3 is TGTGCCAGCAGTTACTCAGGGACTAGCGGAGACAATGAGCAGTTCTTC. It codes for CASSYSGTSGDNEQFF.

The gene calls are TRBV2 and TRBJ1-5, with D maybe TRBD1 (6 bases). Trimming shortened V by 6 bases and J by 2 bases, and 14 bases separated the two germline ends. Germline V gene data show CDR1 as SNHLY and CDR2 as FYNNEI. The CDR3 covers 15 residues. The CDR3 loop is CASRNRESGNQPQHF. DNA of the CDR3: TGTGCCAGCAGAAACAGGGAAAGCGGCAATCAGCCCCAGCATTTT. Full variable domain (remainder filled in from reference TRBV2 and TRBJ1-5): EPEVTQTPSHQVTQMGQEVILRCVPISNHLYFYWYRQILGQKVEFLVSFYNNEISEKSEIFDDQFSVERPDGSNFTLKIRSTKLEDSAMYFCASRNRESGNQPQHFGDGTRLSIL.

CDR3 sequence: CASKRLAGGYEQYF. CDR3 bases: TGTGCCAGCAAAAGGCTAGCGGGAGGCTACGAGCAGTACTTC. The genes are TRBV7-2 and TRBJ2-7; TRBD2 matches 11 bases. Unmatched junction bases numbered 5, after V lost 7 bases and J lost 3 bases. CDR3 length: 14 amino acids. Germline V gene sequence: CDR1 SGHTA, CDR2 FQGNSA.

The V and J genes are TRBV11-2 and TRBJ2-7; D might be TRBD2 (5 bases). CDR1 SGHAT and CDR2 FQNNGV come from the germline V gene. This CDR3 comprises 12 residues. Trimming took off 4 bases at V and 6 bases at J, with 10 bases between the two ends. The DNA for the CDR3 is TGTGCCAGCAGCTCCCCGGGGAGCGAGCAGTACTTC. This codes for CASSSPGSEQYF.

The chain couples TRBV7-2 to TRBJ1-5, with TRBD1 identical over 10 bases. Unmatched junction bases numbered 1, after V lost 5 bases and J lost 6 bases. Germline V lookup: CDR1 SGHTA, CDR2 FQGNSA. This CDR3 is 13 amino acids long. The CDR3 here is CASSRDRGQPQHF. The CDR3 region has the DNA TGTGCCAGCAGCAGGGACAGGGGTCAGCCCCAGCATTTT.